These 11 T cell receptor beta chains were all obtained from the same sample, sequenced in a study of blood T cell repertoires in COVID-19. Generated by immunoSEQ multiplex PCR, the TCRdb table keeps only in-frame clones and is missing some. The sample has 150,000 to 200,000 clones, 86% seen once. Specimen: peripheral blood. Receptors originate from a man between 65 and 85 years old with acute or convalescent COVID-19.

This clone came up once. The chain couples TRBV28 to TRBJ2-3; D not certain. The CDR3 spans 16 residues. V was trimmed by 3 bases and J by 0 bases, leaving 13 bases between them. The germline CDR1 and CDR2 sequences are MDHEN and SYDVKM. The CDR3 sequence: CASSFRRERSTDTQYF. The DNA for the CDR3 is TGTGCCAGCAGTTTCCGAAGAGAACGTAGCACAGATACGCAGTATTTT.

CDR3 in amino acids: CASSEGRSNGIAGNTIYF. The CDR3 DNA reads TGTGCCAGCAGTGAAGGGCGGTCGAACGGAATTGCTGGAAACACCATATATTTT. The chain links TRBV2 to TRBJ1-3; D gene unclear. CDR1 is SNHLY, CDR2 FYNNEI, per germline. This CDR3 comprises 18 residues. The V end lost 1 base, the J end lost 2 bases, and 18 bases lay between the germline ends.

The chain is built from TRBV18 and TRBJ2-5, with 12 bases fitting TRBD2. The V gene's germline CDR1 is KGHSH and CDR2 LQKENI. The V segment lost 4 bases and the J segment 1 base; nucleotides outside the gene matches: 4. The CDR3 spans 16 residues. DNA of the CDR3: TGTGCCAGCTCACTTGGACTAGCGGGATTCCAAGAGACCCAGTACTTC. This translates into CASSLGLAGFQETQYF.

V and J are TRBV5-4 and TRBJ1-1, with 8 bases that match TRBD1. Germline CDR1 and CDR2: SGHNT and YYREEE (reference sequence). V gave up 3 bases and J gave up 7 bases; unmatched junction bases: 11. CDR3 length equals 15 residues. The CDR3 nucleotides are TGTGCCAGCAGCTCCAGCAATCACAGGGGGGGTGAAGCTTTCTTT. It encodes CASSSSNHRGGEAFF.

This clone has only one observation. The chain recombines TRBV28 with TRBJ2-7; D gene unclear. Trimming left V 2 bases short and J 3 bases short, with 8 bases between. CDR3 length: 13 amino acids. Germline V gene data show CDR1 as MDHEN and CDR2 as SYDVKM. The CDR3 loop reads CASSLSWYYEQYF. CDR3 sequence (DNA): TGTGCCAGCAGTTTAAGCTGGTACTACGAGCAGTACTTC.

The chain joins TRBV5-1 to TRBJ2-2; 8 bases align to TRBD1. The germline V gene encodes CDR1 SGHRS and CDR2 YFSETQ. After removal of 4 bases from V and 5 bases from J, the junction contained 10 bases not matched to a gene. This CDR3 has 16 amino acids. The CDR3 DNA sequence: TGCGCCAGCAGCGAGAGACAGGGGCGCAGAACCGGGGAGCTGTTTTTT. Protein product: CASSERQGRRTGELFF. Together with reference TRBV5-1 and TRBJ2-2, the CDR3 gives the full variable domain: KAGVTQTPRYLIKTRGQQVTLSCSPISGHRSVSWYQQTPGQGLQFLFEYFSETQRNKGNFPGRFSGRQFSNSRSEMNVSTLELGDSALYLCASSERQGRRTGELFFGEGSRLTVL.

This chain connects TRBV9 to TRBJ1-5; maybe TRBD1 (6 bases). Germline values: CDR1 SGDLS, CDR2 YYNGEE. There are 18 residues in the CDR3. V dropped 6 bases and J dropped 2 bases, with 24 bases sitting between them. In DNA, the CDR3 is TGTGCCAGCAAGCGTAGTAGGGCAGGGGAGAACGGCAATCAGCCCCAGCATTTT. Protein product: CASKRSRAGENGNQPQHF.

The chain recombines TRBV28 with TRBJ1-1, with 7 nucleotides matching TRBD1. J was trimmed by 4 bases and V by 5 bases; bases with no gene match: 7. The germline CDR1 and CDR2 sequences are MDHEN and SYDVKM. The CDR3 loop spans 14 amino acids. The CDR3 DNA follows: TGTGCCAGCAGTATAGGGGGCGCGGGCACTGAAGCTTTCTTT. Encoded protein: CASSIGGAGTEAFF.

This chain joins TRBV4-3 and TRBJ2-6; no definite D call. Trimming removed 2 bases from V and 0 bases from J, with 23 bases in between. The CDR3 is 21 residues long. CDR1 and CDR2 (germline): LGHNA, YSLEER. The DNA for the CDR3 is TGCGCCAGCAGCCAAACAACCACCCGAACAGTAACCATCTCTGGGGCCAACGTCCTGACTTTC. It specifies CASSQTTTRTVTISGANVLTF.

The chain recombines TRBV27 with TRBJ2-3, with D perhaps matching TRBD2 (6 bases). V was clipped by 6 bases and J by 0 bases, with 13 bases between them. The CDR3 covers 15 residues. The germline CDR1 and CDR2 sequences are MNHEY and SMNVEV (reference sequence). The DNA for the CDR3 is TGTGCCAGCAGGGTGGGACTTTTTAGCACAGATACGCAGTATTTT. It encodes CASRVGLFSTDTQYF.

V usage is TRBV7-3 and J usage is TRBJ2-2, with 8 bases matching TRBD1. This CDR3 has 15 residues. Trimming removed 6 bases from V and 4 bases from J; junction bases left unmatched: 7. The V gene's germline CDR1 is SGHTA and CDR2 FQGTGA. The CDR3 nucleotides read TGTGCCAGCAGATCTGGACAGGGCCTCACCGGGGAGCTGTTTTTT. The encoded protein is CASRSGQGLTGELFF.